This T cell receptor (beta chain) appears in the sequencing data of a study of T-cell memory formation after mild COVID-19. The study, taken as a whole, reports: Cross-reactive memory apparently joined, as some responding clones appeared in pre-infection memory.

One entry per CDR3 protein results from TCRdb running MiXCR on the 5' RACE reads. The sample holds some 290,000 distinct CDR3 sequences, about 17% seen once. The ends lost 2 bases at V and 1 base at J; junction bases unmatched: 2. The V gene's germline CDR1 is LGHDT and CDR2 YNNKEL (reference sequence). This CDR3 region has 15 residues. This clonotype was observed a few times. Antigen: not known. The sequenced material came from PBMCs or a T cell subset sorted from them (not recorded which). The TCR comes from a man aged 18 to 30 who had mild COVID-19 (a few samples of this study predate the infection). Cell type and time point are not known. The chain joins TRBV3-1 to TRBJ2-7, with 10 bases that match TRBD1. CDR3 amino acids: CASSQPGQGSYEQYF. The CDR3 DNA is TGTGCCAGCAGCCAACCGGGACAGGGGTCCTACGAGCAGTACTTC.